Below, 26 T cell receptor beta chains from the same sample are listed, as sequenced in a study of T cells after yellow fever vaccination. TCRdb used MiXCR to reprocess the 5' RACE reads, holding one entry per CDR3 protein. The data hold about 240,000 distinct CDR3 sequences, with less than 9% observed a single time. The material sequenced was CD4+ T cells sorted from PBMCs, taken 15 days after the yellow fever booster vaccination. The source is a young man who received the YFV17D yellow fever vaccine.

Only a few counts were recorded for this clonotype. The V call is TRBV7-7, the J call TRBJ1-1; 7 bases line up with TRBD1. The CDR3 sequence is 15 residues long. The trim removed 0 bases at V and 1 base at J, leaving 2 bases unmatched. Germline loops: CDR1 SSHAT, CDR2 FNYEAQ (reference sequence). CDR3 residues: CASSLAGTANTEAFF. The CDR3 region has the DNA TGTGCCAGCAGCTTAGCCGGGACAGCGAACACTGAAGCTTTCTTT.

This clonotype was detected ten times or more. The chain uses TRBV6-5 and TRBJ1-3; D is unresolved. Germline V gene sequence: CDR1 MNHEY, CDR2 SVGAGI. V was shortened by 0 bases and J by 0 bases, with 12 bases between the two germline ends. There are 17 residues in the CDR3. The CDR3 spells CASSYSSSPSSGNTIYF. The DNA for the CDR3 is TGTGCCAGCAGTTACTCGAGTTCTCCAAGCTCTGGAAACACCATATATTTT.

The chain recombines TRBV20-1 with TRBJ2-1, with TRBD2 matching 9 bases. With V trimmed by 3 bases and J by 12 bases, 6 bases remained unmatched. Germline V gene data show CDR1 as DFQATT and CDR2 as SNEGSKA (reference sequence). The CDR3 spans 12 residues. The CDR3 DNA reads TGCAGTGCTAGTGGGGGCGGGAGGGGGCAGTTCTTC. This gives the protein CSASGGGRGQFF.

This clonotype has only a few counts. The chain links TRBV3-1 to TRBJ2-1, with 8 nucleotides matching TRBD2. The V segment lost 5 bases and the J segment 6 bases; nucleotides outside the gene matches: 6. The CDR3 has 14 residues. Germline CDR1 is LGHDT and CDR2 is YNNKEL (reference sequence). The CDR3 here is CASSTPGLVNEQFF. In nucleotides, the CDR3 is TGTGCCAGCAGCACACCGGGACTAGTCAATGAGCAGTTCTTC.

The V and J genes are TRBV10-2 and TRBJ2-5; no definite D call. CDR1 WSHSY and CDR2 SAAADI come from the germline V gene. The CDR3 consists of 14 residues. With 4 bases removed from V and 0 bases from J, the gap between germline ends came to 9 bases. DNA for the CDR3: TGCGCCAGCAGTGTTGGCGGAAACCAAGAGACCCAGTACTTC. It encodes CASSVGGNQETQYF.

This clonotype was seen more than once but under ten times. The V and J genes are TRBV20-1 and TRBJ2-2; the D is unclear. V shed 3 bases and J shed 6 bases, with 8 bases lying between them. This CDR3 is built from 12 residues. CDR1 and CDR2 (germline): DFQATT, SNEGSKA (reference sequence). CDR3 nucleotides: TGCAGTGCTAGCTGGTTATCCGGGGAGCTGTTTTTT. Its translation: CSASWLSGELFF.

There are many counts of this clonotype. The V and J genes are TRBV7-2 and TRBJ2-7, with D possibly called TRBD1 or TRBD2 (5 bases each). CDR1 and CDR2 (germline): SGHTA, FQGNSA. Trimming pared 7 bases from V and 3 bases from J, leaving 19 bases between. This CDR3 spans 15 amino acids. CDR3 nucleotides: TGTGCCAGCACTTACTCGGTGGGACCTAACTACGAGCAGTACTTC. Translated: CASTYSVGPNYEQYF.

This clonotype came up many times. This chain links TRBV6-2 or TRBV6-3 with TRBJ2-2; possibly TRBD2 for D (6 bases). Looked up from germline, CDR1 is MNHEY and CDR2 is SVGEGT. Trimming stripped 4 bases from V and 4 bases from J, with 13 bases between. The CDR3 spans 15 residues. CDR3 in DNA: TGTGCCAGCAGTTTCCGGAAAGCGGGCACCGGGGAGCTGTTTTTT. This encodes CASSFRKAGTGELFF.

This clonotype has a handful of counts. The rearrangement joins TRBV20-1 to TRBJ2-3; D ambiguous. The CDR3 has 14 residues. Germline CDR1 reads DFQATT; CDR2 reads SNEGSKA (reference sequence). CDR3 residues: CSTNWGGPTDTQYF. CDR3 nucleotide sequence: TGCAGCACTAACTGGGGTGGCCCCACAGATACGCAGTATTTT.

J is TRBJ2-2 and V is TRBV5-6, with D tentatively TRBD2 (5 bases). Germline assignment: CDR1 SGHDT and CDR2 YYEEEE. The ends were cut back, 0 bases at V and 4 bases at J, with 10 bases in the middle. This CDR3 spans 15 amino acids. The CDR3 DNA reads TGTGCCAGCAGCTTGGTTTCCGGAGGCACCGGGGAGCTGTTTTTT. The encoded protein is CASSLVSGGTGELFF.

V gene TRBV6-1 combines with J gene TRBJ2-7, with 8 bases that match TRBD1. The CDR3 totals 14 residues. Per the germline V gene, CDR1 is MNHNS and CDR2 is SASEGT. V was clipped by 6 bases and J by 3 bases; unmatched bases: 7. The CDR3 DNA sequence: TGTGCCAGCAGGACCGACAGGGGTGTCTACGAGCAGTACTTC. This codes for CASRTDRGVYEQYF.

This clonotype was seen just once. The J gene is TRBJ2-5, the V gene TRBV6-2 or TRBV6-3; D ambiguous. The CDR3 runs 12 residues. CDR1 and CDR2 (germline): MNHEY, SVGEGT. V lost 6 bases and J lost 5, with 10 bases in between. The CDR3: CASRSDMETQYF. Here the CDR3 DNA reads TGTGCCAGCAGAAGCGACATGGAGACCCAGTACTTC.

V gene TRBV6-1 combines with J gene TRBJ2-3, with a possible D match to TRBD2 (6 bases). CDR1 and CDR2 (germline): MNHNS, SASEGT. The CDR3 loop spans 15 amino acids. V was clipped by 8 bases and J by 2 bases, with 17 bases between them. The CDR3, as DNA: TGTGCCAGCCTCGAAGCGGGCCCAGACACAGATACGCAGTATTTT. This codes for CASLEAGPDTDTQYF.

The V gene is TRBV9, the J gene TRBJ2-1; TRBD2 aligns across 8 bases. The germline V gene encodes CDR1 SGDLS and CDR2 YYNGEE. J gave up 0 bases and V 3 bases, and 2 bases lay outside the gene matches. CDR3 length: 15 amino acids. The CDR3 DNA sequence: TGTGCCAGCAGCGCGGGGGGGAGCTCCTACAATGAGCAGTTCTTC. It codes for CASSAGGSSYNEQFF.

This clonotype was found a few times. This rearrangement joins TRBV6-1 to TRBJ2-7; 8 bases map to TRBD1. The germline V gene encodes CDR1 MNHNS and CDR2 SASEGT. This CDR3 has 14 amino acids. V dropped 6 bases and J dropped 3; count of bases not matched to a gene: 7. CDR3 bases: TGTGCCAGCAGAACCGGACAGGGCTTCTACGAGCAGTACTTC. This sequence encodes CASRTGQGFYEQYF.

This clonotype was picked up many times. This chain links TRBV24-1 with TRBJ2-7; 9 positions agree with TRBD1. This CDR3 is 16 amino acids long. Germline V gene lookup returns CDR1 KGHDR and CDR2 SFDVKD. The V segment lost 5 bases and the J segment 0 bases; nucleotides outside the gene matches: 7. The CDR3 bases are TGTGCCACCAGTGGTACCGGGACAGGGAGCTCCTACGAGCAGTACTTC. Protein: CATSGTGTGSSYEQYF.

Only a few counts were recorded for this clonotype. The rearrangement uses TRBV3-1 and TRBJ2-1; TRBD2 aligns across 8 bases. Germline CDR1 is LGHDT and CDR2 is YNNKEL (reference sequence). The CDR3 has 14 residues. Unmatched junction bases numbered 1, after V lost 6 bases and J lost 0 bases. CDR3 amino acids: CASRAGVSYNEQFF. CDR3 DNA sequence: TGTGCCAGCAGAGCGGGGGTCTCCTACAATGAGCAGTTCTTC.

This clonotype was seen a few times. The rearrangement joins TRBV27 to TRBJ2-3; the D is unclear. Trimming removed 5 bases from V and 6 bases from J, with 18 bases in between. The CDR3 has 15 residues. From germline, CDR1 is MNHEY and CDR2 SMNVEV (reference sequence). CDR3 DNA: TGTGCCAGCAGTCCCCGGACCAGCGCAGACGATACGCAGTATTTT. Translated: CASSPRTSADDTQYF.

This clonotype appeared many times. The chain joins TRBV12-3 or TRBV12-4 to TRBJ2-7, with D possibly matching TRBD1 (6 bases). V was shortened by 5 bases and J by 3 bases, with 17 bases between the two germline ends. The CDR3 totals 15 residues. The CDR3 DNA is TGTGCCAGCAGTCGATTCGCCCGGGACAACTACGAGCAGTACTTC. Protein product: CASSRFARDNYEQYF.

At least ten counts were recorded for this clonotype. The rearrangement uses TRBV5-1 and TRBJ2-2; 7 bases are a match to TRBD1. Germline CDR1 SGHRS, CDR2 YFSETQ. J gave up 5 bases and V 4 bases, and 11 bases lay outside the gene matches. The CDR3 spans 16 residues. The CDR3 sequence is CASSTAQTGFTGELFF. The CDR3, as DNA: TGCGCCAGCAGCACGGCCCAGACAGGGTTTACCGGGGAGCTGTTTTTT.

The chain recombines TRBV6-5 with TRBJ2-2; D might be TRBD1 (5 bases). The ends were cut back, 2 bases at V and 7 bases at J, with 14 bases in the middle. Germline V gene lookup returns CDR1 MNHEY and CDR2 SVGAGI. The CDR3 length is 15 residues. This chain's CDR3 is CASSYTYRQNGELFF. The CDR3 DNA is TGTGCCAGCAGTTACACGTATCGACAGAACGGGGAGCTGTTTTTT.

This clonotype was counted a few times. The rearrangement uses TRBV5-4 and TRBJ2-7; tentative D call: TRBD1 (6 bases). Per the germline V gene, CDR1 is SGHNT and CDR2 is YYREEE (reference sequence). Trimming removed 4 bases at V and 0 bases at J, with 14 bases between. The CDR3 extends over 15 amino acids. CDR3 sequence (DNA): TGTGCCAGCAGCCCGCGGCAGGGGAGCTCCTACGAGCAGTACTTC. Translating it yields CASSPRQGSSYEQYF. The full variable domain, rest sourced from reference TRBV5-4 and TRBJ2-7, is ETGVTQSPTHLIKTRGQQVTLRCSSQSGHNTVSWYQQALGQGPQFIFQYYREEENGRGNFPPRFSGLQFPNYSSELNVNALELDDSALYLCASSPRQGSSYEQYFGPGTRLTVT.

The V and J genes are TRBV5-1 and TRBJ2-1, with D possibly TRBD2 on 6 matching bases. Germline assignment: CDR1 SGHRS and CDR2 YFSETQ. CDR3 size: 15 residues. V was shortened by 0 bases and J by 10 bases, with 17 bases between the two germline ends. The CDR3 loop is CASSLAGSGTGEQFF. CDR3 bases: TGCGCCAGCAGCTTGGCGGGGTCGGGGACTGGGGAGCAGTTCTTC.

This clonotype came up a few times. V usage is TRBV6-2 or TRBV6-3 and J usage is TRBJ2-5; D might be TRBD1 (6 bases). This CDR3 has 14 residues. The V end lost 2 bases, the J end lost 2 bases, and 9 bases lay between the germline ends. Looked up from germline, CDR1 is MNHEY and CDR2 is SVGEGT. CDR3 sequence (DNA): TGTGCCAGCAGTTACCCCGGACAGCAAGAGACCCAGTACTTC. Translated: CASSYPGQQETQYF.

CDR3 loop: CATKRTGGGTDTQYF. The CDR3 nucleotides are TGCGCCACAAAGCGAACGGGAGGGGGAACAGATACGCAGTATTTT. V and J are TRBV4-3 and TRBJ2-3, with 8 positions matching TRBD2. After removal of 10 bases from V and 3 bases from J, the junction contained 12 bases not matched to a gene. This CDR3 is built from 15 residues. CDR1 is LGHNA, CDR2 YSLEER, per germline.

This clonotype was seen at least ten times. The chain couples TRBV20-1 to TRBJ2-7; TRBD2 aligns across 7 bases. Germline loops: CDR1 DFQATT, CDR2 SNEGSKA (reference sequence). The CDR3 is 14 residues long. V shed 8 bases and J 0 bases; nucleotides not matched to a gene: 10. In nucleotides, the CDR3 is TGCAGTACCTTGAGGGAGGGGAGCTCCTACGAGCAGTACTTC. This sequence encodes CSTLREGSSYEQYF.